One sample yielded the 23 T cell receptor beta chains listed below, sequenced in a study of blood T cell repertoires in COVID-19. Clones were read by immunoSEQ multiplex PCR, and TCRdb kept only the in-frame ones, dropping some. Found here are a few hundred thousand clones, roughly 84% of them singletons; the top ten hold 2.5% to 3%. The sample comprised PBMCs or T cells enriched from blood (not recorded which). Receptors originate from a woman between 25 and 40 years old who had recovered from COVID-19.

CDR3 in DNA: TGTGCCAGCAGTTCGTACAGGGGGCAAGGCACAGATACGCAGTATTTT. This gives the protein CASSSYRGQGTDTQYF. V gene TRBV28 combines with J gene TRBJ2-3, with 9 bases matching TRBD1. The V and J ends lost 4 bases and 1 base, in that order; junction bases with no gene match: 6. Germline loops: CDR1 MDHEN, CDR2 SYDVKM. CDR3 length equals 16 residues.

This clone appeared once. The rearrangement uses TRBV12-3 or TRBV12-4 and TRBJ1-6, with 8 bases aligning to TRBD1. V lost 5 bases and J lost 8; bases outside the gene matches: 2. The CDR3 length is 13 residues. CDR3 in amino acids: CASSGQGHSPLHF. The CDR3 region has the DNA TGTGCCAGCAGTGGACAGGGACATTCACCCCTCCACTTT.

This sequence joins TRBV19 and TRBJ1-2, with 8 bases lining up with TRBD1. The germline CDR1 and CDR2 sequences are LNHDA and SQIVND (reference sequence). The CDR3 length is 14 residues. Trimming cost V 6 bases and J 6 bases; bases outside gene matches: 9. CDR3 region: CASRPSPDRDGYTF. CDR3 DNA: TGTGCCAGTAGACCTTCGCCGGACAGGGATGGCTACACCTTC.

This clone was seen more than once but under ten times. CDR3 in DNA: TGTGCCAGCAGTTCGGGACAGCCCACCTACAATGAGCAGTTCTTC. It specifies CASSSGQPTYNEQFF. This chain connects TRBV27 to TRBJ2-1, with 7 bases matching TRBD1. The CDR3 spans 15 residues. V trimming: 4 bases; J trimming: 2 bases; junction bases outside the gene matches: 5. Germline assignment: CDR1 MNHEY and CDR2 SMNVEV (reference sequence).

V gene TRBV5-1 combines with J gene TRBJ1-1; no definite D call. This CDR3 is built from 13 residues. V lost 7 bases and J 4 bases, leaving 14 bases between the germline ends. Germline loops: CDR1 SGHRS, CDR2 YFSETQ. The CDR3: CASSVSPGTEAFF. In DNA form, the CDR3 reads TGCGCCAGCTCCGTCTCACCGGGCACTGAAGCTTTCTTT.

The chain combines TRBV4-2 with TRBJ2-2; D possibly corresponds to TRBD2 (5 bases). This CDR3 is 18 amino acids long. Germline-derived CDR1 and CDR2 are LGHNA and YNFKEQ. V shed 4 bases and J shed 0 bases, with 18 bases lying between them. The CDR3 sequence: CASSLKPSGLANTGELFF. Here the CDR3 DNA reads TGTGCCAGCAGCCTTAAGCCATCCGGACTGGCGAACACCGGGGAGCTGTTTTTT.

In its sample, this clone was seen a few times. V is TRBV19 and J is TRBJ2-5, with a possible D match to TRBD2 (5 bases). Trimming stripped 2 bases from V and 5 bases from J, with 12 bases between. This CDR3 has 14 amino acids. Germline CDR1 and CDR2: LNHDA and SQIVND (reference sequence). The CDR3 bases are TGTGCCAGTAGTATACCCCAGAGGGCGGAGACCCAGTACTTC. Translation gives CASSIPQRAETQYF.

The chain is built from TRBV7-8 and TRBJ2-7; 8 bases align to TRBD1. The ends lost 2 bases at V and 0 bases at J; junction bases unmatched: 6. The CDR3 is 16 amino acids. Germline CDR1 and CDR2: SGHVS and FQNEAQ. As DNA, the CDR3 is TGTGCCAGCAGCTTACCGAAGGACAGGGCCTCCTACGAGCAGTACTTC. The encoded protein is CASSLPKDRASYEQYF.

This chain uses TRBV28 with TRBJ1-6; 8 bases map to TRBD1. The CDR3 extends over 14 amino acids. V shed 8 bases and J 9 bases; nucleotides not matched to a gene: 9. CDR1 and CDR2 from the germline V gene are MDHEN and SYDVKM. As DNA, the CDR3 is TGTGCCAGCCCTTCAGGGGGCCAGGGTTCACCCCTCCACTTT. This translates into CASPSGGQGSPLHF.

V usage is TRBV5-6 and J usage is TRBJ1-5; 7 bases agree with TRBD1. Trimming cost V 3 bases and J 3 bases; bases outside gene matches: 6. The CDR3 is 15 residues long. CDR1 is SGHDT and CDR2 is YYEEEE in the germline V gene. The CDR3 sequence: CASSYRTGLNQPQHF. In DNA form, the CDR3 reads TGTGCCAGCAGCTATCGGACAGGCCTCAATCAGCCCCAGCATTTT.

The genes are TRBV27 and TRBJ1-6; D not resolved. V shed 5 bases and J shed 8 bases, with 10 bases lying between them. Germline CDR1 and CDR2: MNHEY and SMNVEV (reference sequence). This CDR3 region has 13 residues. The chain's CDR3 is CASSPIRDSPLHF. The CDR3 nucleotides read TGTGCCAGCAGTCCAATTCGCGATTCACCCCTCCACTTT.

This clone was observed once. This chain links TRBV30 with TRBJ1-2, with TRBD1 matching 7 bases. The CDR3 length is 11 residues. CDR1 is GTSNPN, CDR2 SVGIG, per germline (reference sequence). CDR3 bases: TGTGCAGGACAGGTTAACTATGGCTACACCTTC. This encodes CAGQVNYGYTF.

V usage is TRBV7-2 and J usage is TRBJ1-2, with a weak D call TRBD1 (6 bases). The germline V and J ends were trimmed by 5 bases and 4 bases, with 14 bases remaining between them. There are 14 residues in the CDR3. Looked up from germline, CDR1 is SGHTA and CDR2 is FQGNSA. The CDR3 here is CASSQDSIGYGYTF. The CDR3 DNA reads TGTGCCAGCAGCCAGGACAGTATCGGCTATGGCTACACCTTC.

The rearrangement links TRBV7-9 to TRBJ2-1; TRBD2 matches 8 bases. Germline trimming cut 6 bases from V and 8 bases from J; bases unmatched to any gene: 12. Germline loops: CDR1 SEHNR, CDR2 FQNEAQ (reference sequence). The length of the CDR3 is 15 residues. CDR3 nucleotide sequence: TGTGCCAGCAGTTCAACCAGCGGGAGCGGGGATGAGCAGTTCTTC. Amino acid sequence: CASSSTSGSGDEQFF.

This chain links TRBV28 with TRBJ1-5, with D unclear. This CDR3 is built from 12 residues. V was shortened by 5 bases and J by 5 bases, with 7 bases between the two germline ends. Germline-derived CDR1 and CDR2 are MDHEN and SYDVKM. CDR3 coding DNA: TGTGCCAGCAGTCCCCCGTATCAGCCCCAGCATTTT. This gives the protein CASSPPYQPQHF.

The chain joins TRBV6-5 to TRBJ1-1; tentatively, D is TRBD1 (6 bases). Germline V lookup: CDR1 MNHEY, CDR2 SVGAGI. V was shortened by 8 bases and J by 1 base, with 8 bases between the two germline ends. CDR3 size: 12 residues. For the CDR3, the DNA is TGTGCCAGCGACAGGCAGAACACTGAAGCTTTCTTT. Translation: CASDRQNTEAFF.

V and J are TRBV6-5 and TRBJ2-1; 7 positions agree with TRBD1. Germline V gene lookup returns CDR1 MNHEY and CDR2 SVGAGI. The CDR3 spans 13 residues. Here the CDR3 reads CASQGRVGYEQFF. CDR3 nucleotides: TGTGCTTCACAGGGGAGAGTAGGCTATGAGCAGTTCTTC.

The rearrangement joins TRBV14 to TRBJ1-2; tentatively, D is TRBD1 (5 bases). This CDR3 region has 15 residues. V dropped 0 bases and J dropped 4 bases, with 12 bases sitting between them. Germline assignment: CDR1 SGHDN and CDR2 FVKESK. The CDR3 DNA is TGTGCCAGCAGCCAAGATCAGGGTTTGAGCTATGGCTACACCTTC. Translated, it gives CASSQDQGLSYGYTF.

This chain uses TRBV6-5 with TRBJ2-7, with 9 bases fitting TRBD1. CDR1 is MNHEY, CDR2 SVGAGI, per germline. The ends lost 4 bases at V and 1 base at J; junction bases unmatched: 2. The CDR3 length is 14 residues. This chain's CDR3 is CASSFGQGSYEQYF. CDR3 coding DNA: TGTGCCAGCAGTTTCGGACAGGGGTCCTACGAGCAGTACTTC.

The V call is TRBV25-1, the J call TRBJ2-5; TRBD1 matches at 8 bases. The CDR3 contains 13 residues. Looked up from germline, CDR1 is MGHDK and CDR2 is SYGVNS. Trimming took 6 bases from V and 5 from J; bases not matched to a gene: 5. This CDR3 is CASRDRGWETQYF. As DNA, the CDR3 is TGTGCCAGCAGAGACAGGGGCTGGGAGACCCAGTACTTC.

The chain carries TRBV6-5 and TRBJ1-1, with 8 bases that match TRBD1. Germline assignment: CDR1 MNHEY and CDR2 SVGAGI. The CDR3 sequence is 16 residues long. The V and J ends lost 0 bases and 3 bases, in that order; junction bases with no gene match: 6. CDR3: CASSYSTDRGYTEAFF. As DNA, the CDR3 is TGTGCCAGCAGTTACTCGACTGACAGGGGTTACACTGAAGCTTTCTTT.

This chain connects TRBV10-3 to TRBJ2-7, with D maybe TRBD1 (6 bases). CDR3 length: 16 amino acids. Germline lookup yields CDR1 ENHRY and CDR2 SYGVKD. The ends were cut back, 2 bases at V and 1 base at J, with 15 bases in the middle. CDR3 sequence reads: CAISEESAGVSYEQYF. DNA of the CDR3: TGTGCCATCAGTGAGGAATCCGCAGGGGTATCCTACGAGCAGTACTTC.

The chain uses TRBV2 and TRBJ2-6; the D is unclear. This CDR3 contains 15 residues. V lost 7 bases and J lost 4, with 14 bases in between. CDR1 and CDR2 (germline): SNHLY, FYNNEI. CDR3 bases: TGTGCCAGCAATTCTCGGGTCTCCGGGGCCAACGTCCTGACTTTC. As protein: CASNSRVSGANVLTF.